This is a list of T cell receptor beta chains from one sample in a study of blood T cells in healthy people across ages. MiXCR was run by TCRdb on the 5' RACE reads, yielding one entry per CDR3 protein. The sample holds around 1,000,000 distinct CDR3 sequences, approximately 25% seen once. These data also featured in a second study, about T cells of mothers and their children.

Sequenced: blood. The receptor set was obtained from a girl aged 2-10 years in good health. The CDR3 runs from the conserved cysteine through the conserved F or W. Fields, in order: D gene, V gene, J gene, clone size, CDR3 protein, CDR3 DNA. The D gene is left open where the match is weak. The size entry is marked missing in some rows and otherwise reads once, few, many or a size class.

>-|TRBV4-2|TRBJ2-2|few
CASSQDRLKAVNTGELFF
TGTGCCAGCAGCCAAGATCGTCTGAAGGCAGTGAACACCGGGGAGCTGTTTTTT
>-|TRBV28|TRBJ2-7|few
CASSLPQGTYEQYF
TGTGCCAGCAGTTTACCACAGGGTACTTACGAGCAGTACTTC
>-|TRBV2|TRBJ2-1|-
CASSPPPNNEQFF
TGTGCCAGCAGTCCCCCTCCTAACAATGAGCAGTTCTTC
>-|TRBV28|TRBJ1-2|few
CASSLRFRINYGYTF
TGTGCCAGCAGTTTGCGGTTTCGGATTAACTATGGCTACACCTTC
>TRBD2|TRBV6-5|TRBJ2-1|-
CASSSRTSGGSYEQFF
TGTGCCAGCAGTTCCCGGACTAGCGGGGGTTCATATGAGCAGTTCTTC
>-|TRBV20-1|TRBJ2-7|few
CSARARGTYEQYF
TGCAGTGCTAGAGCGCGCGGTACCTACGAGCAGTACTTC
>-|TRBV7-9|TRBJ1-2|-
CASNTPGHGENGYTF
TGTGCCAGCAACACCCCTGGTCATGGGGAAAATGGCTACACCTTC
>-|TRBV6-2/TRBV6-3|TRBJ2-5|-
CASSPELIHRGETQYF
TGTGCCAGCAGTCCCGAACTCATCCATCGCGGAGAGACCCAGTACTTC
>-|TRBV11-2|TRBJ2-2|-
CACSSKWESTGELFF
TGTGCCTGCAGCTCGAAATGGGAAAGCACCGGGGAGCTGTTTTTT
>-|TRBV12-3/TRBV12-4|TRBJ1-3|few
CASTGPHSTPSGNTIYF
TGTGCCAGCACCGGACCCCACTCGACACCATCTGGAAACACCATATATTTT
>-|TRBV25-1|TRBJ2-5|-
CASSEQLETETQYF
TGTGCCAGCAGTGAACAGTTAGAAACGGAGACCCAGTACTTC
>-|TRBV24-1|TRBJ2-1|few
CATSDLGGVGYNEQFF
TGTGCCACCAGTGATTTGGGCGGAGTGGGGTACAATGAGCAGTTCTTC
>TRBD2|TRBV6-1|TRBJ2-5|once
CASTGGARGQETQYF
TGTGCCAGCACCGGGGGGGCGAGAGGACAAGAGACCCAGTACTTC
>-|TRBV7-9|TRBJ1-1|-
CASRIILEAFF
TGTGCCAGCCGTATTATTCTTGAAGCTTTCTTT
>TRBD2|TRBV12-3/TRBV12-4|TRBJ2-1|few
CASSLREGEQFF
TGTGCCAGCAGTTTAAGGGAGGGGGAGCAGTTCTTC
>-|TRBV15|TRBJ2-7|-
CATSRDGNSYEQYF
TGTGCCACCAGCAGAGATGGTAACTCCTACGAGCAGTACTTC
>TRBD2|TRBV27|TRBJ2-1|-
CASSGAGVVNEQFF
TGTGCCAGCAGCGGGGCGGGGGTAGTCAATGAGCAGTTCTTC
>-|TRBV12-3/TRBV12-4|TRBJ1-3|-
CASSPTGSGNTIYF
TGTGCCAGCAGTCCCACAGGGTCTGGAAACACCATATATTTT
>TRBD1|TRBV29-1|TRBJ1-1|-
CSVDRGAIWGTEAFF
TGCAGCGTCGACAGGGGCGCGATTTGGGGCACTGAAGCTTTCTTT
>-|TRBV10-3|TRBJ2-1|-
CAISWDAGNEQFF
TGTGCCATCAGTTGGGACGCCGGCAATGAGCAGTTCTTC
>-|TRBV5-6|TRBJ1-2|-
CASSLVAGGPYGYTF
TGTGCCAGCAGCTTGGTGGCAGGTGGGCCTTATGGCTACACCTTC
>TRBD1|TRBV6-1|TRBJ2-5|few
CASSGTGTGEQYF
TGTGCCAGCAGTGGGACAGGGACGGGGGAGCAGTACTTC
>-|TRBV10-3|TRBJ2-7|-
CAIRGPGSTYEQYF
TGTGCCATCAGGGGACCTGGGAGTACCTACGAGCAGTACTTC
>-|TRBV4-1|TRBJ1-6|-
CASSQDRGAGSPLHF
TGCGCCAGCAGCCAAGATCGGGGGGCTGGTTCACCCCTCCACTTT
>TRBD1|TRBV5-6|TRBJ1-5|few
CASSSGTANQPQHF
TGTGCCAGCAGCTCCGGGACAGCCAATCAGCCCCAGCATTTT
>TRBD2|TRBV10-3|TRBJ2-1|many
CAIRTTSGAYNEQFF
TGTGCCATCAGGACTACTAGCGGTGCCTACAATGAGCAGTTCTTC
>-|TRBV7-9|TRBJ2-7|once
CASSLLFSGTFGEQYF
TGTGCCAGCAGCCTACTCTTTTCCGGGACCTTTGGCGAGCAGTACTTC
>TRBD2|TRBV7-2|TRBJ2-5|-
CASSLGGGATETQYF
TGTGCCAGCAGCTTGGGCGGGGGGGCGACAGAGACCCAGTACTTC
>TRBD2|TRBV7-8|TRBJ2-7|-
CASSLATSWDEQYF
TGTGCCAGCAGCTTAGCGACTAGCTGGGACGAGCAGTACTTC
>-|TRBV12-3/TRBV12-4|TRBJ1-2|-
CASSLVGGGYGYTF
TGTGCCAGCAGTTTAGTTGGCGGGGGCTATGGCTACACCTTC
>-|TRBV12-3/TRBV12-4|TRBJ2-2|few
CASHGGATRTGELFF
TGTGCCAGCCATGGGGGGGCGACGAGGACCGGGGAGCTGTTTTTT
>-|TRBV14|TRBJ2-1|few
CASSQEQQGNEQFF
TGTGCCAGCAGCCAAGAGCAACAGGGAAATGAGCAGTTCTTC
>-|TRBV12-3/TRBV12-4|TRBJ2-5|many
CASSLALGWRDQETQYF
TGTGCCAGCAGTTTAGCGCTCGGCTGGAGGGATCAAGAGACCCAGTACTTC
>-|TRBV7-9|TRBJ1-5|-
CASSRGQLQPQHF
TGTGCCAGCAGCCGGGGACAATTGCAGCCCCAGCATTTT